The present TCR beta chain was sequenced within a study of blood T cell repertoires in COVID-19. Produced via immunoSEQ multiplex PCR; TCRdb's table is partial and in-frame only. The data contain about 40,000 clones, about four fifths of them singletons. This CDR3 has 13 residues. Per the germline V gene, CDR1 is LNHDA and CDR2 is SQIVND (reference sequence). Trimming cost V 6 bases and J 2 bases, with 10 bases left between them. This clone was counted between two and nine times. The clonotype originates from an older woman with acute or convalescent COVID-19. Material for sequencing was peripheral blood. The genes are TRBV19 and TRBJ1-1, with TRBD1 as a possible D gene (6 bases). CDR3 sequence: CASRGGQNTEAFF. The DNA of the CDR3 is TGTGCCAGTAGGGGGGGGCAAAACACTGAAGCTTTCTTT.